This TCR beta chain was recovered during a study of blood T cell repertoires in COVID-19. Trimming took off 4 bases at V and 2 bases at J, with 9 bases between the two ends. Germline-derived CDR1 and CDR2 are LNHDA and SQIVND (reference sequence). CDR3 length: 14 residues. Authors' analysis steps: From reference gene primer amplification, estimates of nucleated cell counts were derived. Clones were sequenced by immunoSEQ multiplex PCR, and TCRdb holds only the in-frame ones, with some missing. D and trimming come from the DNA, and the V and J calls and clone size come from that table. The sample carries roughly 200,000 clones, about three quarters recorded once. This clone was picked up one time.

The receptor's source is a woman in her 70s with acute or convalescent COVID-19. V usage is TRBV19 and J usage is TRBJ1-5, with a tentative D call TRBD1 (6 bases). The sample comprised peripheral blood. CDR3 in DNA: TGTGCCAGTAGTACCAGACAGGGCAATCAGCCCCAGCATTTT. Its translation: CASSTRQGNQPQHF. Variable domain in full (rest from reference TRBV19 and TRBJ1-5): DGGITQSPKYLFRKEGQNVTLSCEQNLNHDAMYWYRQDPGQGLRLIYYSQIVNDFQKGDIAEGYSVSREKKESFPLTVTSAQKNPTAFYLCASSTRQGNQPQHFGDGTRLSIL.